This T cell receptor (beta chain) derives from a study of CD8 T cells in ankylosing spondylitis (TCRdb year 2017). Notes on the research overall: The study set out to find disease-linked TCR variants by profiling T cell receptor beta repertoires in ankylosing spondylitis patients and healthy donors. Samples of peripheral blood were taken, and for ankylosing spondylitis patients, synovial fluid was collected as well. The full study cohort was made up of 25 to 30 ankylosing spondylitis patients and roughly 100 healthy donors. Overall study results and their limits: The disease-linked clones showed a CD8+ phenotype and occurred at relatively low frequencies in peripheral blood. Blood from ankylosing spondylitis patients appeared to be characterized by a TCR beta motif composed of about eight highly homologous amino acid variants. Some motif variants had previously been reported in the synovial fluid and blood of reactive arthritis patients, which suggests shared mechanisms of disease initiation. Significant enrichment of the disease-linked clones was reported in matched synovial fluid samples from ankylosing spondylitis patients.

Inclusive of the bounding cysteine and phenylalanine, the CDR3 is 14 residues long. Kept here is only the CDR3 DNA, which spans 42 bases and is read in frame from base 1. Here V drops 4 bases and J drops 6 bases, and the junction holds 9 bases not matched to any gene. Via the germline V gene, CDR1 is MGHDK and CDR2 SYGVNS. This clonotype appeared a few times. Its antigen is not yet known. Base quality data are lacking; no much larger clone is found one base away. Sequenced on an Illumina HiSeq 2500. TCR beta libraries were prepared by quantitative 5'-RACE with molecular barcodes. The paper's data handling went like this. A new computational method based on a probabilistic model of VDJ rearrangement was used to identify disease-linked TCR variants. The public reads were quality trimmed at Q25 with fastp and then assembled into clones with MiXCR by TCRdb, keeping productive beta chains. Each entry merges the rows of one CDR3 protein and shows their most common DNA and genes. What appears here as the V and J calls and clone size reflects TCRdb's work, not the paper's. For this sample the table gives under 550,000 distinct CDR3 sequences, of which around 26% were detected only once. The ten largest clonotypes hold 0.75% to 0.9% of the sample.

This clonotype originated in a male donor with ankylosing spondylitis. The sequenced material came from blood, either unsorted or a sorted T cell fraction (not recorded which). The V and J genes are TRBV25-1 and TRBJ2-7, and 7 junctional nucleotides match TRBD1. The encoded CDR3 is CASSGQGKFREQYF. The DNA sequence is TGTGCCAGCAGTGGACAGGGTAAATTCCGCGAGCAGTACTTC.